A selection of T cell receptor beta chains follows, all from one sample in a study of T cell responses to AZD1222 COVID-19 vaccine. Repertoires were generated with immunoSEQ multiplex PCR, while TCRdb's copy carries only in-frame clones and drops some. The data contain about 120,000 clones, approximately 86% of them seen just once; the ten biggest clones take up 3%. Here the sequenced sample was peripheral blood, taken 28 days after the second AZD1222 dose. The receptors come from an adult who received the AZD1222 COVID-19 vaccine. Both conserved end residues are part of each CDR3. Each record gives: CDR3 length, D gene, V gene, J gene, clone size, CDR3 protein, CDR3 DNA. A D gene is named only where the DNA matches it firmly. Rows may omit the clone size; those that give it use once, few, many or a size class.

length: 13
D: .
V: TRBV20-1
J: TRBJ1-5
size: .
CDR3: CSASSVRDQPQHF
DNA: TGCAGTGCTAGTTCGGTGAGAGATCAGCCCCAGCATTTT

length: 14
D: .
V: TRBV6-5
J: TRBJ2-2
size: .
CDR3: CASSYRLDAGELFF
DNA: TGTGCCAGCAGTTACCGACTAGACGCCGGGGAGCTGTTTTTT

length: 12
D: .
V: TRBV18
J: TRBJ2-7
size: once
CDR3: CASSPMGNEQYF
DNA: TGTGCCAGCTCACCGATGGGAAACGAGCAGTACTTC

length: 12
D: .
V: TRBV10-3
J: TRBJ2-3
size: .
CDR3: CAISEITDTQYF
DNA: TGTGCCATCAGTGAAATAACAGATACGCAGTATTTT

length: 14
D: .
V: TRBV7-9
J: TRBJ1-3
size: .
CDR3: CASSLRDSGNTIYF
DNA: TGTGCCAGCAGCTTAAGGGACTCTGGAAACACCATATATTTT

length: 13
D: .
V: TRBV5-4
J: TRBJ1-2
size: .
CDR3: CASSLVVGMGYTF
DNA: TGTGCCAGCAGCTTGGTGGTGGGAATGGGCTACACCTTC

length: 15
D: TRBD2
V: TRBV7-8
J: TRBJ2-7
size: once
CDR3: CASSLRAGGPYEQYF
DNA: TGTGCCAGCAGCCTTCGAGCGGGGGGGCCATACGAGCAGTACTTC

length: 15
D: .
V: TRBV11-3
J: TRBJ2-5
size: .
CDR3: CASSSQVGSQETQYF
DNA: TGTGCCAGCAGCTCCCAAGTAGGGTCACAAGAGACCCAGTACTTC

length: 14
D: .
V: TRBV7-9
J: TRBJ2-7
size: few
CDR3: CASSLGWAGSEQYF
DNA: TGTGCCAGCAGCTTAGGTTGGGCGGGGTCGGAGCAGTACTTC

length: 14
D: .
V: TRBV21-1
J: TRBJ1-5
size: .
CDR3: CASSPDGSNQPQHF
DNA: TGTGCCAGCAGCCCCGACGGAAGCAATCAGCCCCAGCATTTT

length: 14
D: .
V: TRBV6-5
J: TRBJ1-6
size: .
CDR3: CASSGLAYNSPLHF
DNA: TGTGCCAGCTCAGGGTTAGCCTATAATTCACCCCTCCACTTT

length: 17
D: TRBD2
V: TRBV7-2
J: TRBJ2-3
size: .
CDR3: CASSLAWRGGSADTQYF
DNA: TGTGCCAGCAGCTTAGCGTGGCGGGGGGGCTCAGCAGATACGCAGTATTTT

length: 13
D: .
V: TRBV10-2
J: TRBJ1-2
size: once
CDR3: CASSELKGGGYTF
DNA: TGCGCCAGCAGTGAATTGAAGGGGGGCGGCTACACCTTC

length: 15
D: TRBD1
V: TRBV6-5
J: TRBJ1-6
size: .
CDR3: CASSDAGTGLVRLHF
DNA: TGTGCCAGCAGCGACGCCGGGACAGGCCTTGTACGCCTCCACTTT

length: 18
D: .
V: TRBV7-6
J: TRBJ2-6
size: .
CDR3: CASSPKPSTGSGANVLTF
DNA: TGTGCCAGCAGCCCCAAGCCCTCAACAGGGTCTGGGGCCAACGTCCTGACTTTC

length: 14
D: TRBD1
V: TRBV3-1/TRBV3-2
J: TRBJ1-2
size: .
CDR3: CASSQQGAYYGYTF
DNA: TGTGCCAGCAGCCAACAGGGGGCCTACTATGGCTACACCTTC

length: 15
D: .
V: TRBV30
J: TRBJ1-1
size: once
CDR3: CAWSVREQGKTEAFF
DNA: TGTGCCTGGAGTGTACGGGAACAGGGAAAAACTGAAGCTTTCTTT

length: 14
D: .
V: TRBV5-1
J: TRBJ2-2
size: .
CDR3: CASSRTANTGELFF
DNA: TGCGCCAGCAGCCGGACAGCGAACACCGGGGAGCTGTTTTTT

length: 13
D: .
V: TRBV30
J: TRBJ2-1
size: .
CDR3: CAWSLNRDNEQFF
DNA: TGTGCCTGGAGCCTCAACAGGGACAATGAGCAGTTCTTC

length: 14
D: .
V: TRBV25-1
J: TRBJ1-1
size: once
CDR3: CASSEFGVNTEAFF
DNA: TGTGCCAGCAGTGAATTCGGGGTGAACACTGAAGCTTTCTTT

length: 18
D: .
V: TRBV12-2
J: TRBJ2-7
size: .
CDR3: CASRFARGGGGGPYEQYF
DNA: TGTGCAAGTCGCTTCGCCCGGGGCGGCGGGGGGGGACCCTACGAGCAGTACTTC

length: 15
D: TRBD1
V: TRBV6-5
J: TRBJ1-1
size: .
CDR3: CASRGQGAGDTEAFF
DNA: TGTGCCAGCAGAGGACAGGGGGCGGGGGACACTGAAGCTTTCTTT

length: 14
D: .
V: TRBV5-6
J: TRBJ2-1
size: .
CDR3: CASSFKRGLDEQFF
DNA: TGTGCCAGCAGCTTTAAACGCGGCTTGGATGAGCAGTTCTTC

length: 14
D: .
V: TRBV6-2/TRBV6-3
J: TRBJ2-3
size: few
CDR3: CASSYGGATDTQYF
DNA: TGTGCCAGCAGTTACGGGGGGGCCACAGATACGCAGTATTTT

length: 13
D: TRBD1
V: TRBV27
J: TRBJ1-2
size: .
CDR3: CASSLQGRGGYTF
DNA: TGTGCCAGCAGTCTACAGGGGAGGGGTGGCTACACCTTC

length: 16
D: TRBD2
V: TRBV2
J: TRBJ2-3
size: .
CDR3: CASTNFLAGNKDTQYF
DNA: TGTGCCAGCACTAACTTTTTAGCGGGGAATAAAGATACGCAGTATTTT

length: 15
D: .
V: TRBV11-2
J: TRBJ1-4
size: .
CDR3: CASSFSTGTLEKLFF
DNA: TGTGCCAGCAGCTTCTCAACCGGGACCCTTGAAAAACTGTTTTTT

length: 14
D: .
V: TRBV11-2
J: TRBJ2-1
size: .
CDR3: CASSPGNAGHEQFF
DNA: TGTGCCAGCAGCCCCGGGAATGCGGGCCATGAGCAGTTCTTC

length: 14
D: .
V: TRBV9
J: TRBJ2-5
size: .
CDR3: CASSQIGGAETQYF
DNA: TGTGCCAGCAGCCAAATAGGGGGGGCAGAGACCCAGTACTTC

length: 14
D: .
V: TRBV11-2
J: TRBJ2-7
size: .
CDR3: CASSLAQSSYEQYF
DNA: TGTGCCAGCAGCTTAGCCCAGAGCTCCTACGAGCAGTACTTC

length: 13
D: TRBD1
V: TRBV12-3/TRBV12-4
J: TRBJ1-2
size: .
CDR3: CASSSGTGVGYTF
DNA: TGTGCCAGCAGTTCCGGGACAGGGGTTGGCTACACCTTC

length: 14
D: TRBD1
V: TRBV6-5
J: TRBJ2-7
size: .
CDR3: CASRWDRSSYEQYF
DNA: TGTGCCAGCAGGTGGGACAGAAGCTCCTACGAGCAGTACTTC

length: 13
D: TRBD1
V: TRBV18
J: TRBJ1-1
size: .
CDR3: CASSRGQGTEAFF
DNA: TGTGCCAGCTCACGCGGACAGGGCACTGAAGCTTTCTTT

length: 14
D: .
V: TRBV5-8
J: TRBJ2-7
size: .
CDR3: CASSLNYPPYEQYF
DNA: TGTGCCAGCAGTCTTAATTACCCACCCTACGAGCAGTACTTC

length: 15
D: .
V: TRBV9
J: TRBJ1-3
size: .
CDR3: CASSPRWGVLDTIYF
DNA: TGTGCCAGCAGCCCTCGGTGGGGGGTGCTGGACACCATATATTTT

length: 14
D: TRBD1
V: TRBV2
J: TRBJ2-2
size: .
CDR3: CASGTGLNTGELFF
DNA: TGTGCCAGTGGGACAGGGCTAAACACCGGGGAGCTGTTTTTT

length: 15
D: TRBD1
V: TRBV5-4
J: TRBJ2-5
size: .
CDR3: CASSPPGQGRETQYF
DNA: TGTGCCAGCAGCCCACCGGGACAGGGACGGGAGACCCAGTACTTC

length: 13
D: .
V: TRBV29-1
J: TRBJ2-2
size: .
CDR3: CSVEGKGTGELFF
DNA: TGCAGCGTTGAAGGGAAGGGCACCGGGGAGCTGTTTTTT

length: 13
D: .
V: TRBV10-2
J: TRBJ1-1
size: .
CDR3: CASSVGPRTEAFF
DNA: TGCGCCAGCAGTGTGGGGCCGAGGACTGAAGCTTTCTTT

length: 15
D: TRBD2
V: TRBV6-5
J: TRBJ2-7
size: .
CDR3: CASSSRGGTSYEQYF
DNA: TGTGCCAGCAGTTCCCGCGGGGGGACCTCCTACGAGCAGTACTTC

length: 14
D: .
V: TRBV15
J: TRBJ1-3
size: .
CDR3: CATWGSDSGNTIYF
DNA: TGTGCCACCTGGGGGTCGGACTCTGGAAACACCATATATTTT

length: 13
D: .
V: TRBV19
J: TRBJ1-2
size: few
CDR3: CASTVGRVGGYTF
DNA: TGTGCCAGTACGGTCGGCAGGGTAGGTGGCTACACCTTC

length: 13
D: .
V: TRBV7-6
J: TRBJ2-3
size: .
CDR3: CASSFGPQDTQYF
DNA: TGTGCCAGCAGCTTCGGCCCCCAGGATACGCAGTATTTT

length: 14
D: .
V: TRBV11-2
J: TRBJ1-2
size: .
CDR3: CASSLDWPRRGYTF
DNA: TGTGCCAGCAGCTTAGATTGGCCCCGCCGGGGCTACACCTTC

length: 14
D: .
V: TRBV6-5
J: TRBJ2-3
size: .
CDR3: CASSYSNVADTQYF
DNA: TGTGCCAGCAGTTACTCGAATGTCGCAGATACGCAGTATTTT

length: 15
D: TRBD1
V: TRBV7-8
J: TRBJ1-1
size: .
CDR3: CASSLHGQARAEAFF
DNA: TGTGCCAGCAGCTTGCATGGACAGGCCCGCGCTGAAGCTTTCTTT

length: 14
D: .
V: TRBV6-2/TRBV6-3
J: TRBJ1-6
size: .
CDR3: CASSTFRQDSPLHF
DNA: TGTGCCAGCAGTACTTTTCGACAGGATTCACCCCTCCACTTT

length: 14
D: .
V: TRBV5-4
J: TRBJ2-7
size: .
CDR3: CASSQQGWSYEQYF
DNA: TGTGCCAGCAGCCAACAGGGCTGGTCCTACGAGCAGTACTTC

length: 14
D: .
V: TRBV19
J: TRBJ1-1
size: .
CDR3: CASSIGPVNTEAFF
DNA: TGTGCCAGTAGTATAGGACCGGTGAACACTGAAGCTTTCTTT

length: 16
D: TRBD1
V: TRBV10-3
J: TRBJ1-1
size: .
CDR3: CAISESPGGMNTEAFF
DNA: TGTGCCATCAGTGAGTCGCCAGGGGGCATGAACACTGAAGCTTTCTTT

length: 13
D: .
V: TRBV18
J: TRBJ1-1
size: .
CDR3: CASSPGGETEAFF
DNA: TGTGCCAGCTCACCAGGGGGAGAGACTGAAGCTTTCTTT

length: 13
D: TRBD1
V: TRBV19
J: TRBJ1-4
size: .
CDR3: CAVGSGGHEKLFF
DNA: TGTGCCGTCGGGTCAGGGGGACATGAAAAACTGTTTTTT

length: 13
D: .
V: TRBV7-9
J: TRBJ2-7
size: .
CDR3: CASSPVTVGEQYF
DNA: TGTGCCAGCAGCCCAGTAACAGTTGGCGAGCAGTACTTC

length: 14
D: .
V: TRBV23-1
J: TRBJ2-7
size: few
CDR3: CASSQPGHSYEQYF
DNA: TGCGCCAGCAGTCAACCAGGACACTCCTACGAGCAGTACTTC

length: 14
D: .
V: TRBV14
J: TRBJ2-2
size: .
CDR3: CASSQEDSRWELFF
DNA: TGTGCCAGCAGCCAAGAAGACTCGAGGTGGGAGCTGTTTTTT

length: 16
D: TRBD2
V: TRBV19
J: TRBJ2-3
size: .
CDR3: CASNPVAGGRADTQYF
DNA: TGTGCCAGTAATCCTGTAGCGGGGGGTCGGGCAGATACGCAGTATTTT

length: 14
D: TRBD1
V: TRBV19
J: TRBJ1-5
size: .
CDR3: CASSITGGGQPQHF
DNA: TGTGCCAGTAGTATCACAGGGGGCGGGCAGCCCCAGCATTTT

length: 15
D: .
V: TRBV4-1
J: TRBJ2-7
size: .
CDR3: CASSLTTRVSYEQYF
DNA: TGCGCCAGCAGCCTAACTACGAGGGTTTCCTACGAGCAGTACTTC

length: 17
D: .
V: TRBV7-9
J: TRBJ2-5
size: .
CDR3: CASSLASQRGGRETQYF
DNA: TGTGCCAGCAGCTTAGCGTCGCAGAGGGGTGGGCGGGAGACCCAGTACTTC

length: 15
D: .
V: TRBV2
J: TRBJ1-5
size: .
CDR3: CASSLLPMGNQPQHF
DNA: TGTGCCAGCAGCCTTCTCCCCATGGGGAATCAGCCCCAGCATTTT